This T cell receptor beta chain derives from a study of CD4 T cells in relation to SARS-CoV-2 and coronaviruses. In the study overall: PBMCs were cultured with antigen for roughly 10 days before TCR beta sequencing.

Repertoires were generated with immunoSEQ multiplex PCR, while TCRdb's copy carries only in-frame clones and drops some. Among under 35,000 clones, about 78% were seen once, and the ten largest hold 16%. CDR3 length equals 13 residues. The germline CDR1 and CDR2 sequences are KGHSH and LQKENI. V lost 1 base and J 6 bases, leaving 9 bases between the germline ends. The table lists this clone with a few counts. The antigen remains unidentified. The unexposed donors gave CD4+ T cells in about 2010-2019, prior to COVID-19. After ten to eleven days of culture, CD4+ T cells were isolated. Material for sequencing was CD4+ T cells from PBMCs, cultured in vitro. The V and J genes are TRBV18 and TRBJ1-2, with D possibly TRBD1 on 6 matching bases. This clonotype was sampled from a human donor in good health. CDR3 sequence (DNA): TGTGCCAGCTCACCACAACGACAGGATGGCTACACCTTC. Protein product: CASSPQRQDGYTF. Looking up the rest from reference TRBV18 and TRBJ1-2 gives the full variable domain: NAGVMQNPRHLVRRRGQEARLRCSPMKGHSHVYWYRQLPEEGLKFMVYLQKENIIDESGMPKERFSAEFPKEGPSILRIQQVVRGDSAAYFCASSPQRQDGYTFGSGTRLTVV.